The T cell receptor beta chain described here comes from a study of vaccination effects on CD4 cells after COVID-19. The V segment lost 1 base and the J segment 7 bases; nucleotides outside the gene matches: 1. Germline V CDR1 and CDR2: GTSNPN, SVGIG (reference sequence). There are 14 residues in the CDR3. Note on this clone: Antigen unknown.

When around ten days of culture had elapsed, CD4+ T cells were isolated. Assay: immunoSEQ multiplex PCR; the TCRdb copy retains only in-frame clones and omits some. Among about 37,000 clones listed, about four fifths were seen once. This receptor was obtained from a human donor who received a COVID-19 vaccine. The chain combines TRBV30 with TRBJ2-1, with 13 positions matching TRBD2. This specimen consisted of CD4+ T cells from PBMCs cultured without peptide, obtained before COVID-19 vaccination. The CDR3 protein is CAWSAGLAGNEQFF. CDR3 coding DNA: TGTGCCTGGAGTGCGGGACTAGCGGGGAATGAGCAGTTCTTC.